At least ten counts were recorded for the clone carrying this T cell receptor (beta chain). The antigen remains unidentified. The sample belongs to a study of T-cell memory formation after mild COVID-19. Notes on the study in general: Clones contracting day 15 to 85 were balanced CD4/CD8; later expanders leaned CD4+. The second-wave clones peaking on day 37 were not confirmed as SARS-CoV-2-specific. Pre-infection memory already had some responding clones, implying cross-reactive memory joined.

TCR alpha and TCR beta cDNA libraries carrying sample barcodes and UMIs were produced by 5'RACE using constant-segment primers. TCRdb itself ran the 5' RACE reads through MiXCR, one entry per CDR3 protein. The table records roughly 68,000 distinct CDR3 sequences, roughly a sixth of them present only once. The clonotype was recovered from an adult woman who had mild COVID-19 (a few samples of this study predate the infection). Cell type and time point are not known. The sample was PBMCs or a T cell subset sorted from them (not recorded which).

As DNA, the CDR3 is TGTGCCAGCAGTCCCGGGGACAGGGCCTACGAGCAGTACTTC. Its translation is CASSPGDRAYEQYF. The rearrangement uses TRBV12-3 or TRBV12-4 and TRBJ2-7, with TRBD1 matching 9 bases. The CDR3 consists of 14 residues. The trim removed 5 bases at V and 2 bases at J, leaving 4 bases unmatched.